Sequencing of this TCR beta chain was carried out in a study of blood T cell repertoires in COVID-19. Data came from immunoSEQ multiplex PCR; TCRdb stores just in-frame clones and leaves some out. The table records roughly 120,000 clones, about 89% of them present only once. CDR3 size: 15 residues. The V and J ends lost 6 bases and 2 bases respectively, with 19 bases between them. Germline V gene data show CDR1 as GTSNPN and CDR2 as SVGIG (reference sequence). Sample: peripheral blood. The clonotype was recovered from a man aged 35 to 55 with acute or convalescent COVID-19. The chain joins TRBV30 to TRBJ1-2; a weak D match, TRBD1 (5 bases). In DNA, the CDR3 is TGTGCCTGTGGGGGAGGGCGCGCAATAAACTATGGCTACACCTTC. This gives the protein CACGGGRAINYGYTF.